One sample yielded the 9 T cell receptor beta chains listed below, sequenced in a study of CD8+CD57+ T cells in acquired aplastic anemia (dated by TCRdb to the late 2010s). The sample was run on an Illumina HiSeq 2000. Genomic DNA was used as template for profiling of TCR beta VDJ combinations and CDR3 sequences. The raw public reads went through TCRdb reprocessing: fastp at Q25, MiXCR clone calling, in-frame beta chains kept. CDR3 protein duplicates are merged, each entry listing the most common genes and DNA. The sample table records roughly 64,000 distinct CDR3 sequences; about 56% of these occur just once. The top ten clones comprise roughly 2.5% of the sample. Sequenced input: sorted CD4+, CD8+, or CD8+CD57+ T cells (not recorded which) from PBMCs. The receptors were sampled from a human donor in good health, serving as a control.

This clonotype was seen at least ten times. The chain carries TRBV12-3 or TRBV12-4 and TRBJ1-1, with TRBD1 matching 10 bases. The length of the CDR3 is 15 residues. V gave up 6 bases and J gave up 4 bases; unmatched junction bases: 8. The CDR3 is CASSGAGTGATEAFF. For the CDR3, the DNA is TGTGCCAGCAGCGGGGCCGGGACAGGGGCCACTGAAGCTTTCTTT.

In this sample, this clonotype turned up many times. In DNA, the CDR3 is TGCAGTGCTAGATATCGGGCGGGAGTACGGAATGAGCAGTTCTTC. It encodes CSARYRAGVRNEQFF. V usage is TRBV20-1 and J usage is TRBJ2-1; the match to TRBD2 covers 7 bases. Germline assignment: CDR1 DFQATT and CDR2 SNEGSKA (reference sequence). The CDR3 loop spans 15 amino acids. J was trimmed by 7 bases and V by 2 bases; bases with no gene match: 11.

In this sample, this clonotype turned up many times. The V and J genes are TRBV6-1 and TRBJ1-5; no firm D call. There are 15 residues in the CDR3. Trimming shortened V by 3 bases and J by 3 bases, and 12 bases separated the two germline ends. Germline CDR1 is MNHNS and CDR2 is SASEGT. CDR3 in DNA: TGTGCCAGCAGTGATTCGGCAGGATCCAATCAGCCCCAGCATTTT. It yields the protein CASSDSAGSNQPQHF.

CDR3 in amino acids: CASSEEWANVLTF. CDR3 in DNA: TGTGCCAGCAGTGAAGAGTGGGCCAACGTCCTGACTTTC. This sequence joins TRBV25-1 and TRBJ2-6; D unclear. Trimming took 2 bases from V and 5 from J, leaving 4 bases between them. There are 13 residues in the CDR3. The germline V gene encodes CDR1 MGHDK and CDR2 SYGVNS.

This rearrangement joins TRBV24-1 to TRBJ1-1; 8 positions match TRBD1. The CDR3 has 12 amino acids. The trim removed 3 bases at V and 10 bases at J, leaving 3 bases unmatched. In germline, CDR1 is KGHDR, CDR2 SFDVKD. In DNA, the CDR3 is TGTGCCACCAGTGATGGACAGGGAGGAGCTTTCTTT. It codes for CATSDGQGGAFF.

Points on this clonotype: At one boundary the junction diverges from the germline segment, which might be a read error. The chain joins TRBV24-1 to TRBJ1-6, with TRBD1 matching over 9 bases. This CDR3 spans 15 amino acids. From germline, CDR1 is KGHDR and CDR2 SFDVKD. The CDR3: CAISERQGDNSPLHF. Here the CDR3 DNA reads TGTGCCATCAGTGAGAGACAGGGGGATAATTCACCCCTCCACTTT.

This clonotype showed up many times. The V call is TRBV19, the J call TRBJ1-4; D not certain. The CDR3 runs 13 residues. From germline, CDR1 is LNHDA and CDR2 SQIVND (reference sequence). Between the trimmed V and J ends, which lost 3 bases and 8 bases, there was a span of 10 bases. The CDR3 DNA is TGTGCCAGTAGTATTTCGGCAGCCGAAAAACTGTTTTTT. Protein sequence: CASSISAAEKLFF.

The chain combines TRBV29-1 with TRBJ2-7; the D gene is possibly TRBD1 (6 bases). This CDR3 has 12 residues. Per germline, CDR1 SQVTM and CDR2 ANQGSEA. V gave up 2 bases and J gave up 9 bases, with 14 bases separating them. DNA for the CDR3: TGCAGCGTTGAAAGCAGGGGTGTGGGGCAGTACTTC. Translated, it gives CSVESRGVGQYF.

The J gene is TRBJ2-3, the V gene TRBV10-2; 7 positions match TRBD1. CDR3 length equals 14 residues. Germline assignment: CDR1 WSHSY and CDR2 SAAADI. V dropped 6 bases and J dropped 4; count of bases not matched to a gene: 7. The CDR3 nucleotides read TGCGCCAGCAGCCCGGGACAGCGGCCAGATACGCAGTATTTT. It codes for CASSPGQRPDTQYF.